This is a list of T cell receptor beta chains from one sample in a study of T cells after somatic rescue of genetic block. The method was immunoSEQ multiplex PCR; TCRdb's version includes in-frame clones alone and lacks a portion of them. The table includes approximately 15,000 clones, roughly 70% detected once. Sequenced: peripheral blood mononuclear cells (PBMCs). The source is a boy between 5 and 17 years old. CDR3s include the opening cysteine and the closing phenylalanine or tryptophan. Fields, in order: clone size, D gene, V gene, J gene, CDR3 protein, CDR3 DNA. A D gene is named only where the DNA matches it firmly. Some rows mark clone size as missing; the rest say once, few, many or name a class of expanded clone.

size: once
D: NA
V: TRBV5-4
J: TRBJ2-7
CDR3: CASSLGQSYEQYF
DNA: TGTGCCAGCAGCTTGGGACAGTCCTACGAGCAGTACTTC

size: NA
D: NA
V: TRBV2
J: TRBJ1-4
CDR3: CASRGYPSAPNEKLFF
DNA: TGTGCCAGCAGGGGATACCCGTCGGCACCTAATGAAAAACTGTTTTTT

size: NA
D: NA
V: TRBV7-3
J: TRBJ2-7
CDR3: CASSPTGGREQYF
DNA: TGTGCCAGCAGCCCCACGGGGGGCCGGGAGCAGTACTTC

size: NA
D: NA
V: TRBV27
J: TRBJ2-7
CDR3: CASSLLPGTYEQYF
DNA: TGTGCCAGCAGTTTACTTCCGGGAACCTACGAGCAGTACTTC

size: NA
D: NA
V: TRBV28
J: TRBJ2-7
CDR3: CASTLTGTTGEQYF
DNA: TGTGCCAGCACGCTGACAGGTACTACGGGCGAGCAGTACTTC

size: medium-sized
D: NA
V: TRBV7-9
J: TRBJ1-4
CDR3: CASSLLGPNEKLFF
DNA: TGTGCCAGCAGCTTATTAGGGCCTAATGAAAAACTGTTTTTT

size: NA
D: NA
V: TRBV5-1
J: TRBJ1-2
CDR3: CASSARIGSDGYTF
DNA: TGCGCCAGCAGCGCCAGGATAGGGTCGGATGGCTACACCTTC

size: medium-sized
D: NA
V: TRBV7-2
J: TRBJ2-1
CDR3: CASSLAGPVNEQFF
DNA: TGTGCCAGCAGCTTGGCTGGCCCGGTCAATGAGCAGTTCTTC

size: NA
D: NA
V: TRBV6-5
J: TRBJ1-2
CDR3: CASSYVLGSYTF
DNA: TGTGCCAGCAGTTACGTCCTAGGATCCTACACCTTC

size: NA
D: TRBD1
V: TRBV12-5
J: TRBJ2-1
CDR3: CASGFPGQVLNEQFF
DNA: TGTGCTAGTGGTTTTCCGGGACAGGTTCTCAATGAGCAGTTCTTC

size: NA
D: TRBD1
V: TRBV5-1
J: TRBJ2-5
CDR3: CASSSDRGKETQYF
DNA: TGCGCCAGCAGCTCGGACAGGGGAAAAGAGACCCAGTACTTC

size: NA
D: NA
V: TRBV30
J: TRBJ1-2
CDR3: CAWSWTGNGPNYGYTF
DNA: TGTGCCTGGAGTTGGACGGGGAACGGACCTAACTATGGCTACACCTTC

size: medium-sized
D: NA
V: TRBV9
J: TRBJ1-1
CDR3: CASSGLGQPSTEAFF
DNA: TGTGCCAGCAGCGGGTTGGGACAACCTAGCACTGAAGCTTTCTTT

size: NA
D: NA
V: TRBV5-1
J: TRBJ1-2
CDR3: CASSSGQGLPYGYTF
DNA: TGCGCCAGCAGTTCAGGGCAGGGCCTCCCTTATGGCTACACCTTC

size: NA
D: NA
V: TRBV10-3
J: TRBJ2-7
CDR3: CAISGGKFVGGSTYEQYF
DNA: TGTGCCATCAGTGGGGGTAAATTTGTAGGGGGTAGCACCTACGAGCAGTACTTC

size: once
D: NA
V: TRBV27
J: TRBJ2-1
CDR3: CASSLSRIHGDEQFF
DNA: TGTGCCAGCAGTTTATCGAGGATTCATGGGGATGAGCAGTTCTTC

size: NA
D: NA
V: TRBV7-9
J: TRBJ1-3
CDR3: CASSLVQGFGNTIYF
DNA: TGTGCCAGCAGCTTAGTACAGGGATTTGGAAACACCATATATTTT

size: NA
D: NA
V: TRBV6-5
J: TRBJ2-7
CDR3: CASSLSGEQYF
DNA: TGTGCCAGCAGTTTGTCGGGCGAGCAGTACTTC

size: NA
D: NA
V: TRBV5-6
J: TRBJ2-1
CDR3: CASSFLGTSYNEQFF
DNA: TGTGCCAGCAGCTTTCTAGGAACCTCCTACAATGAGCAGTTCTTC

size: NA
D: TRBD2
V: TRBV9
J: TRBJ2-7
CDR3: CASSGPPTSGSYEQYF
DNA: TGTGCCAGCAGCGGCCCCCCGACTAGCGGATCCTACGAGCAGTACTTC

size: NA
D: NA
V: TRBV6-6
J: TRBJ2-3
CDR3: CASTRWDTQYF
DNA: TGTGCCAGCACCCGCTGGGATACGCAGTATTTT

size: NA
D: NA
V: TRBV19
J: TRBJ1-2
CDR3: CASSIHPSVGGRDGYTF
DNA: TGTGCCAGTAGTATTCATCCCTCTGTAGGGGGGCGAGATGGCTACACCTTC

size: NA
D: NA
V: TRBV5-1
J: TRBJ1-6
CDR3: CASSLSPGQAILALHF
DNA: TGCGCCAGCAGCTTGTCGCCGGGACAAGCCATTCTAGCCCTCCACTTT

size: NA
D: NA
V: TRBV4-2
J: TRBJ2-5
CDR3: CASSQDGGPLETQYF
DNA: TGTGCCAGCAGCCAAGATGGGGGACCTCTAGAGACCCAGTACTTC

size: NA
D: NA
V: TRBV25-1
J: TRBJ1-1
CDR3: CASSADRGYTEAFF
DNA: TGTGCCAGCAGCGCAGACCGAGGGTACACTGAAGCTTTCTTT

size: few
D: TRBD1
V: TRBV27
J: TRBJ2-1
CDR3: CASSLPDRGGYNEQFF
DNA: TGTGCCAGCAGTCTCCCCGACAGGGGGGGATACAATGAGCAGTTCTTC

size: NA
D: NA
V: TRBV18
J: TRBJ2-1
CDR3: CASSPRTGITAYNEQFF
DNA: TGTGCCAGCTCACCCCGAACCGGGATTACGGCATACAATGAGCAGTTCTTC

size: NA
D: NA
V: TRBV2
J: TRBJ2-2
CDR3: CASSVGGRGPYRTGELFF
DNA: TGTGCCAGCAGTGTAGGGGGAAGGGGACCCTACCGAACCGGGGAGCTGTTTTTT

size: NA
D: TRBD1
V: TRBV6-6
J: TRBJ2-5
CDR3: CASSDRVTQYF
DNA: TGTGCCAGCAGCGACAGGGTGACCCAGTACTTC

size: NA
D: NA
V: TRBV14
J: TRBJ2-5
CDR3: CASSQDLLQETQYF
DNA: TGTGCCAGCAGCCAAGATCTCCTCCAAGAGACCCAGTACTTC

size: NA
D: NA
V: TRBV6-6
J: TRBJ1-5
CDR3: CASSLVGLVNQPQHF
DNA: TGTGCCAGCAGCCTTGTAGGACTGGTCAATCAGCCCCAGCATTTT

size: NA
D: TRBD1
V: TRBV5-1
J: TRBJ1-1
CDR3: CASSGGTGAEAFF
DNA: TGCGCCAGCAGCGGAGGGACAGGGGCTGAAGCTTTCTTT

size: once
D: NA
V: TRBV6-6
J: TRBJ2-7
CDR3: CASRGYYEQYF
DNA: TGTGCCAGCAGGGGTTACTACGAGCAGTACTTC

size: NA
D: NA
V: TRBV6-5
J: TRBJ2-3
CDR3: CASSYGMALGGDTQYF
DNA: TGTGCCAGCAGTTACGGGATGGCGCTAGGCGGAGATACGCAGTATTTT

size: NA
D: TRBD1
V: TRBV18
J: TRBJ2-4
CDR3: CASSSTAGTGLIKNIQYF
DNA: TGTGCCAGCTCATCAACCGCCGGGACAGGGTTAATCAAAAACATTCAGTACTTC

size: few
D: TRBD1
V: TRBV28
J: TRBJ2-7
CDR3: CASRMGQGNYEQYF
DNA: TGTGCCAGCAGGATGGGACAGGGAAACTACGAGCAGTACTTC

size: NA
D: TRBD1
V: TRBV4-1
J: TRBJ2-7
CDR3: CASSQRLLDRPYEQYF
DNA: TGCGCCAGCAGCCAAAGGCTCTTGGACAGGCCTTACGAGCAGTACTTC

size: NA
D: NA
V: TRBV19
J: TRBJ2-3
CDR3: CASSTGLPSTDTQYF
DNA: TGTGCCAGTAGTACGGGACTCCCCAGCACAGATACGCAGTATTTT

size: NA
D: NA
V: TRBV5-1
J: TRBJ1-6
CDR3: CASSSHRGGENSPLHF
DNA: TGCGCCAGCAGCTCCCACCGAGGGGGTGAGAATTCACCCCTCCACTTT

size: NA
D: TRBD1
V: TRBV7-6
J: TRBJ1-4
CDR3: CASSGRGRMGELFF
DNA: TGTGCCAGCAGCGGCAGGGGGAGAATGGGAGAACTGTTTTTT

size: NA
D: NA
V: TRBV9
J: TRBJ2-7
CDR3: CASSPSGQLSYEQYF
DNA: TGTGCCAGCAGCCCCAGTGGACAGCTCTCCTACGAGCAGTACTTC

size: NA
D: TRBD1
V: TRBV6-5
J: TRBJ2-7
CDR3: CASRPTGTGAYEQYF
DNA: TGTGCCAGCAGACCCACCGGGACAGGGGCCTACGAGCAGTACTTC

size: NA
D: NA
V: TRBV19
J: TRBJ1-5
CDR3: CASSIPSNQPQHF
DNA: TGTGCCAGTAGTATACCTAGCAATCAGCCCCAGCATTTT

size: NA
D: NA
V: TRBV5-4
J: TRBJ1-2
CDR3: CASSTGATVTNYGYTF
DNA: TGTGCCAGCAGCACAGGAGCCACCGTAACTAACTATGGCTACACCTTC

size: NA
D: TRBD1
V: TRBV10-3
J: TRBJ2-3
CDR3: CAIEGQGGNTQYF
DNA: TGTGCCATCGAGGGACAGGGTGGAAATACGCAGTATTTT

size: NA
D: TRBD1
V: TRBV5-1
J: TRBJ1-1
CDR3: CASSPQGASTEAFF
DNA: TGCGCCAGCAGCCCCCAGGGGGCGAGCACTGAAGCTTTCTTT

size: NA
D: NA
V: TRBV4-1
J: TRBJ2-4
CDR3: CASSQDYSGSPVAKNIQYF
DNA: TGCGCCAGCAGCCAAGATTACAGCGGGTCCCCCGTTGCCAAAAACATTCAGTACTTC

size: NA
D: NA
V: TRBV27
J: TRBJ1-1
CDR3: CASSSNMNTEAFF
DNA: TGTGCCAGCAGTTCTAACATGAACACTGAAGCTTTCTTT

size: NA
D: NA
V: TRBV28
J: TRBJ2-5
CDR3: CASSPDGLLETQYF
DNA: TGTGCCAGCAGCCCCGATGGACTGTTGGAGACCCAGTACTTC

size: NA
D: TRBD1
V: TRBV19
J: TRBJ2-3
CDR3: CASTYRYRGLDTQYF
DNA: TGTGCCAGTACCTATAGGTACAGGGGGCTAGATACGCAGTATTTT

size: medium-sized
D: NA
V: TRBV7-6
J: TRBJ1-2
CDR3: CASSSESGQANYGYTF
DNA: TGTGCCAGCAGCTCCGAGTCGGGACAAGCTAACTATGGCTACACCTTC

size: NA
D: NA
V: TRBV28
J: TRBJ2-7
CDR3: CASSWAFYEQYF
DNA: TGTGCCAGCAGTTGGGCTTTCTACGAGCAGTACTTC

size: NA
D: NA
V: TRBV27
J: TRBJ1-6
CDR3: CASTIAGLPVSSYNSPLHF
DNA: TGTGCCAGCACAATAGCCGGGCTGCCTGTGAGCTCCTATAATTCACCCCTCCACTTT